This is a list of T cell receptor beta chains from one sample in a study of T-cell reconstitution after alpha-beta-depleted transplantation in children. TCRdb itself ran the PCR reads through MiXCR, one entry per CDR3 protein. Among roughly 790,000 distinct CDR3 sequences listed, roughly 15% were seen once. The sequenced sample was PBMCs, mostly from graft donor cells, obtained 360 days after TCRalphabeta/CD19-depleted stem cell transplant. The receptors stem from a male patient aged 10 to 17 who had a stem cell transplant for acute lymphoblastic leukemia, so the T cells may come from the graft donor. CDR3s include the opening cysteine and the closing phenylalanine or tryptophan. D genes are given only for firm matches. Some rows mark clone size as missing; the rest say once, few, many or name a class of expanded clone.

TRBJ2-7 | few | NA | TRBV4-2 | CASSQEEVYEQYF | TGTGCCAGCAGCCAAGAAGAAGTCTACGAGCAGTACTTC
TRBJ2-3 | NA | NA | TRBV6-2/TRBV6-3 | CASRYQQKNRDTQYF | TGTGCCAGCAGATACCAACAAAAAAACAGGGATACGCAGTATTTT
TRBJ2-4 | few | NA | TRBV29-1 | CSVLESIGGLAKNIQYF | TGCAGCGTCCTGGAATCGATTGGGGGATTAGCCAAAAACATTCAGTACTTC
TRBJ1-1 | NA | NA | TRBV5-1 | CASSSSGVGEAFF | TGCGCCAGCAGCTCTAGCGGGGTAGGTGAAGCTTTCTTT
TRBJ2-2 | NA | NA | TRBV7-9 | CASRDRQNSNTGELFF | TGTGCCAGCAGGGATAGACAGAACTCGAACACCGGGGAGCTGTTTTTT
TRBJ1-1 | NA | NA | TRBV7-3 | CASSLNWGTEAFF | TGTGCCAGCAGCTTAAATTGGGGGACTGAAGCTTTCTTT
TRBJ2-2 | NA | NA | TRBV2 | CASSAPGHSKIGELFF | TGTGCCAGCTCCGCCCCGGGACACAGTAAAATCGGGGAGCTGTTTTTT
TRBJ2-7 | NA | NA | TRBV29-1 | CSVEVFGSKVPYEQYF | TGCAGCGTTGAGGTATTCGGGTCTAAAGTACCCTACGAGCAGTACTTC
TRBJ2-7 | NA | NA | TRBV12-3/TRBV12-4 | CASGVGLSYEQYF | TGTGCCAGCGGAGTTGGACTTTCGTACGAGCAGTACTTC
TRBJ1-2 | NA | NA | TRBV7-2 | CASSLARSLPAYGYTF | TGTGCCAGCAGCTTAGCGCGGAGCCTGCCTGCCTATGGCTACACCTTC
TRBJ2-2 | few | NA | TRBV20-1 | CSARLGGGGELFF | TGCAGTGCTAGACTCGGCGGAGGAGGGGAGCTGTTTTTT
TRBJ1-5 | few | TRBD1 | TRBV5-5 | CASSPQENRGNQPQHF | TGTGCCAGCAGCCCCCAAGAAAACAGGGGAAATCAGCCCCAGCATTTT
TRBJ1-4 | NA | NA | TRBV7-9 | CASSFARAQTNEKLFF | TGTGCCAGCAGCTTTGCCAGAGCTCAAACTAATGAAAAACTGTTTTTT
TRBJ2-3 | NA | TRBD1 | TRBV27 | CASSRLGQPIRRDTQYF | TGTGCCAGCAGTCGACTGGGACAGCCAATAAGGAGGGATACGCAGTATTTT
TRBJ2-7 | NA | NA | TRBV5-1 | CASSLVTSRDRLVEQYF | TGCGCCAGCAGCTTGGTCACTTCGAGGGACCGTTTAGTGGAGCAGTACTTC
TRBJ2-7 | few | TRBD2 | TRBV10-3 | CAISERAGGHYEQYF | TGTGCCATCAGTGAAAGAGCGGGAGGACACTACGAGCAGTACTTC
TRBJ2-1 | NA | NA | TRBV29-1 | CSAARNEQFF | TGCAGCGCCGCCAGGAATGAGCAGTTCTTC
TRBJ2-1 | NA | NA | TRBV11-1 | CASSATGFSSYNEQFF | TGTGCCAGCAGCGCCACAGGGTTTAGCTCCTACAATGAGCAGTTCTTC
TRBJ2-1 | NA | NA | TRBV9 | CASSDHSGISSYNEQFF | TGTGCCAGCAGCGACCATAGCGGAATCAGCTCCTACAATGAGCAGTTCTTC
TRBJ2-2 | few | NA | TRBV29-1 | CSVHRTGELFF | TGCAGCGTCCATCGGACCGGGGAGCTGTTTTTT
TRBJ1-5 | few | NA | TRBV4-1 | CASSQGRYRTNQPQHF | TGCGCCAGCAGCCAAGGACGGTACAGAACCAATCAGCCCCAGCATTTT
TRBJ2-1 | few | NA | TRBV2 | CASSGGRGAYNEQFF | TGTGCCAGCAGTGGGGGGAGGGGGGCCTACAATGAGCAGTTCTTC
TRBJ2-3 | few | NA | TRBV7-2 | CASSFSLAGLDTQYF | TGTGCCAGCAGCTTTTCGCTAGCTGGGTTAGATACGCAGTATTTT
TRBJ2-7 | NA | NA | TRBV20-1 | CSASLGGYEQYF | TGCAGTGCTAGTTTAGGGGGCTACGAGCAGTACTTC
TRBJ2-7 | few | NA | TRBV29-1 | CSVEGADSYEQYF | TGCAGCGTTGAAGGGGCAGATAGTTACGAGCAGTACTTC
TRBJ2-5 | NA | TRBD2 | TRBV15 | CATSVPLAAQETQYF | TGTGCCACCAGCGTTCCTCTAGCGGCCCAAGAGACCCAGTACTTC
TRBJ2-7 | few | TRBD2 | TRBV11-1 | CASSSPTSIGYEQYF | TGTGCCAGCAGCTCTCCGACTAGCATCGGCTACGAGCAGTACTTC
TRBJ2-1 | NA | NA | TRBV14 | CASSALAARGYNEQFF | TGTGCCAGCAGTGCTCTTGCGGCCCGTGGTTACAATGAGCAGTTCTTC
TRBJ2-3 | NA | TRBD1 | TRBV24-1 | CATSDRGQATDTQYF | TGTGCCACCAGTGATAGAGGACAGGCCACAGATACGCAGTATTTT
TRBJ2-1 | many | TRBD2 | TRBV20-1 | CSASPSGRVWNEQFF | TGCAGTGCTAGTCCCAGCGGGAGGGTTTGGAATGAGCAGTTCTTC
TRBJ1-2 | NA | NA | TRBV4-2 | CASLDLGNYGYTF | TGTGCCAGCCTAGATCTGGGGAACTATGGCTACACCTTC
TRBJ1-4 | few | NA | TRBV5-1 | CASSFTGPNEKLFF | TGCGCCAGCAGCTTTACAGGACCAAATGAAAAACTGTTTTTT